One T cell receptor beta chain is described in this entry. From germline, CDR1 is SNHLY and CDR2 FYNNEI. V lost 5 bases to trimming and J lost 2 bases; unmatched junction nucleotides: 8. The CDR3 contains 15 residues. This sample was included in a study of blood T cell repertoires in COVID-19. The table came from immunoSEQ multiplex PCR; TCRdb's copy has only in-frame clones and leaves some out. The table records a few hundred thousand clones, 80% to 90% of them present only once. Participants' reported clinical history set cohort assignment. The sample comprised PBMCs or T cells enriched from blood (not recorded which). This TCR derives from a woman aged 40 to 50 with acute COVID-19. The chain recombines TRBV2 with TRBJ2-5; 7 bases line up with TRBD1. In DNA form, the CDR3 reads TGTGCCAGCAGTCTACAGGGGACACCTCAAGAGACCCAGTACTTC. It codes for CASSLQGTPQETQYF.